This T cell receptor beta chain was observed in a study of shared clonotypes between healthy human individuals (dated by TCRdb to the early 2020s). With respect to the entire study: The cohort included three men and two women between 18 and 49 years of age. Leukapheresis yielded between about 0.9 and 10 billion PBMCs per donor. Libraries were prepared and TCR repertoires were sequenced by different laboratories using diverse techniques, in order to increase sequencing depth and limit assay-specific biases. Blood TCR repertoires of five healthy adults were deeply sequenced to estimate repertoire size and the extent of clonotype sharing between individuals. For each donor, three plates each were used for CD4 naive and CD4 memory, two plates were used for CD8 naive, and one plate was used for CD8 memory.

The paper as a whole reports these results and caveats: Even with the large sequencing depth, rarefaction of the sorted-subset datasets indicated that sequencing was incomplete. When a handful of donors were compared, the shared fraction of clonotypes was approximately 5% for naive CD4, less than 4% for naive CD8, roughly 2.5% for memory CD4, and under 0.5% for memory CD8. Because the study included only a small number of donors, the genetic and exposure-history diversity represented was limited. Compared with non-shared clonotypes, clonotypes shared by all four sorted-subset donors had higher generation probabilities. Pairwise subsampling led to the expectation that sequencing depth would affect the degree of clonotype sharing among donors. Sampling was restricted to blood, and TCR repertoires in tissue are likely to differ from TCR repertoires in blood. Larger estimated clonotype richness was generally found for naive subsets than for memory subsets.

A word on this clone: This clone's antigen is unknown. One end of the junction does not line up with germline, which may come from a read error. This sample includes further DNA sequences coding for the same CDR3.

TCR CDR3 regions were amplified from genomic DNA by multiplex PCR using the deep immunoSEQ assay. Genomic DNA extracted from each cell subset was distributed evenly over all wells of several immunoSEQ 96-well plates, and each plate served as one replicate. For sorted subsets, each replicate PCR was loaded with 200 ng genomic DNA, equivalent to 30,000 or so T cell genomes. Purified libraries were quantified with a Qubit 3.0 fluorometer, sized on a Bioanalyzer 2100, and re-quantified with the KAPA Library Quantification kit. Every immunoSEQ 96-well plate was sequenced on a dedicated single-read 150-cycle Illumina NextSeq 550 flow cell. The paper's processing steps were these. Because only junctional sequences without quality scores were contained in the immunoSEQ output, filtering matching that applied to full-length reads could not be performed. Sequences were annotated with PyIR, a Python wrapper for IgBLAST v1.9, and V/J genes and CDR3 were assigned using IMGT germline references. Reads were removed for weak V/J assignments (E-value above 1e-6), missing CDR3, stop codons, out-of-frame junctions, or ambiguous translated residues. V3J clonotypes were defined by identical inferred V gene, J gene, and CDR3 amino acid sequence. Percentage overlap between repertoires was computed as shared unique clonotypes divided by the size of the smaller repertoire. RTK rarefaction, the Chao1 estimator, and Recon v2.1 estimates of unobserved clonotypes were used to assess repertoire richness. Generation probabilities for all TCRbeta clonotypes obtained by the gDNA method from a handful of donors were computed using OLGA. What TCRdb holds here is the immuneACCESS table cut down to in-frame rearrangements. Part of the clones is not present; checked against another copy, under half of the missing clones reflect an unresolved V gene, and the others are unexplained. Clone size and the V and J calls come from that table; the DNA yielded D and trimming. This sample is represented by roughly 680,000 clones; approximately 77% of them were singletons. The ten biggest clones cover less than 2% of the sample.

From the cysteine up to the phenylalanine, the CDR3 has a length of 14 residues. The kept DNA is CDR3 alone, 42 bases in frame from the first base. Taken from the germline V gene (reference sequence), the CDR1 and CDR2 loops are SEHNR and FQNEAQ. Donors were healthy HIV-negative adults with no recently reported acute infections or vaccinations. Every donor was a Caucasian adult residing in Nashville, Tennessee, USA. CD4+ T cells were enriched through magnetic negative selection, after which naive cells were positively selected on CD45RA and the remaining negative fraction served as the memory subset. Blood was obtained by leukapheresis, after which PBMCs were separated by Ficoll-Histopaque density gradient centrifugation and cryopreserved in liquid nitrogen vapor phase. Analytical flow cytometry was used to check the purity and quantity of each magnetically sorted T cell population. From each sorted fraction, genomic DNA was isolated and quantified by UV absorbance on a Nanodrop 2000c.

This sequence originates from a woman aged 25 to 39 in good health. The chain couples TRBV7-9 to TRBJ2-5, with a tentative D gene TRBD2 over 5 matching bases. What was sequenced was memory CD4+ T cells sorted from blood. Read against the paper, the sample's cell subset or site label means: CD45RA-negative fraction. This receptor has the CDR3 CASSLAAGGETQYF. The nucleotide sequence reads TGTGCCAGCAGCCTAGCCGCAGGCGGGGAGACCCAGTACTTC.